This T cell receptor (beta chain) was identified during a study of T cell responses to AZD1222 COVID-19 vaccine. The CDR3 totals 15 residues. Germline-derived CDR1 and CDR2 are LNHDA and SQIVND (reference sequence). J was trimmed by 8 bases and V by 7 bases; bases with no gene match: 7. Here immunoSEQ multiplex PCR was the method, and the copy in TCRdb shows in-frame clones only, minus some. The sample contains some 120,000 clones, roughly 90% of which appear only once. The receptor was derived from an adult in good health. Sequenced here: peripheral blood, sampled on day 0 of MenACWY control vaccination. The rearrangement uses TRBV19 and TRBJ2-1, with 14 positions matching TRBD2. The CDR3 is CASIGLAGGYDEQFF. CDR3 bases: TGTGCCAGTATAGGACTAGCGGGAGGATACGATGAGCAGTTCTTC.